The present T cell receptor (beta chain) was sequenced within a study of blood T cell repertoires in COVID-19. Study in general: COVID-19 samples from acute and convalescent phases originated in the United States, Italy and Spain.

Original methodology: Researchers report that nucleated cell counts were estimated from reference gene primer amplification. Data came from immunoSEQ multiplex PCR; TCRdb stores just in-frame clones and leaves some out. V, J and clone size are taken as reported in that table, and D and trimming were inferred from the DNA itself. The sample carries over 150,000 clones, about three quarters recorded once. The V and J ends lost 3 bases and 4 bases respectively, with 12 bases between them. Germline CDR1 reads SGDLS; CDR2 reads YYNGEE. The CDR3 has 14 amino acids. The chain joins TRBV9 to TRBJ2-3; the D gene is possibly TRBD1 (6 bases). This clonotype was obtained from a man in his 70s with acute or convalescent COVID-19. Sequenced input: peripheral blood. CDR3 coding DNA: TGTGCCAGCAGCGACCTACAGGGTTCAGATACGCAGTATTTT. It yields the protein CASSDLQGSDTQYF. Based on the CDR3 plus reference TRBV9 and TRBJ2-3, the full variable domain is DSGVTQTPKHLITATGQRVTLRCSPRSGDLSVYWYQQSLDQGLQFLIQYYNGEERAKGNILERFSAQQFPDLHSELNLSSLELGDSALYFCASSDLQGSDTQYFGPGTRLTVL.